The sequence of this T cell receptor beta chain was determined in a study of tumor-infiltrating lymphocytes in oesophageal squamous cell carcinoma. Looked up from germline, CDR1 is KGHSH and CDR2 is LQKENI. The CDR3 sequence is 14 residues long. V lost 3 bases to trimming and J lost 7 bases; unmatched junction nucleotides: 6. TCRdb passed the PCR reads through MiXCR, listing each CDR3 protein once. This table holds nearly 20,000 distinct CDR3 sequences, 40% found once. As to this clonotype: This may arise from a read error, as a much more abundant clone is one base away.

The clonotype comes from a male donor with esophageal squamous cell carcinoma. The sample taken for sequencing was blood. The chain combines TRBV18 with TRBJ2-7, with 10 bases matching TRBD1. The CDR3 spells CASSPGQGMNEQYF. For the CDR3, the DNA is TGTGCCAGCTCACCGGGACAGGGGATGAATGAGCAGTACTTC.